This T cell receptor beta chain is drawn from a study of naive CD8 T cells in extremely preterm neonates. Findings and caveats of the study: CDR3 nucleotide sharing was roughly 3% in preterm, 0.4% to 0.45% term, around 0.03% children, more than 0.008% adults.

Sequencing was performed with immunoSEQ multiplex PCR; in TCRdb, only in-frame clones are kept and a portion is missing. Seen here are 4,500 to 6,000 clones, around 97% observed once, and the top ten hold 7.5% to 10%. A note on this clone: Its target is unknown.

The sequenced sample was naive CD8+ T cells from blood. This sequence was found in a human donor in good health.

CDR3 protein: CASSFVGGGALGNEKLFF. In nucleotides, the CDR3 is TGTGCCAGCAGTTTTGTGGGGGGGGGAGCCTTGGGTAATGAAAAACTGTTTTTT. V gene TRBV27 combines with J gene TRBJ1-4; perhaps TRBD1 as D (5 bases). The CDR3 contains 18 residues. Germline V gives CDR1 MNHEY, CDR2 SMNVEV (reference sequence). With 3 bases removed from V and 4 bases from J, the gap between germline ends came to 21 bases.